These T cell receptor beta chains were read from a single sample in a study of T cells in Graves' hyperthyroidism and ophthalmopathy. MiXCR was run by TCRdb on the multiplex PCR reads, yielding one entry per CDR3 protein. The sample has approximately 700,000 distinct CDR3 sequences; roughly 15% are singletons. The sample was blood. The receptor source for this set is a man in his late teens or twenties with Graves' hyperthyroidism. Both conserved end residues are part of each CDR3. The D gene is left open where the match is weak. Clone sizes are given selectively: once, few, many, or a class where the clone is expanded.

j_gene,abundance,d_gene,v_gene,CDR3aa,CDR3nt
TRBJ2-3,many,TRBD2,TRBV28,CASSLGLASGTTDTQYF,TGTGCCAGCAGTTTAGGATTGGCTAGCGGGACCACAGATACGCAGTATTTT
TRBJ2-7,NA,TRBD2,TRBV19,CASTKTSGRAYEQYF,TGTGCCAGTACCAAGACTAGCGGGAGGGCGTACGAGCAGTACTTC
TRBJ1-5,many,NA,TRBV2,CASSAESNQPQHF,TGTGCCAGCAGCGCTGAGAGCAATCAGCCCCAGCATTTT
TRBJ2-2,many,NA,TRBV20-1,CSAREGGNTGELFF,TGCAGTGCTAGAGAGGGTGGGAACACCGGGGAGCTGTTTTTT
TRBJ2-7,many,NA,TRBV12-3/TRBV12-4,CASSFGEMQDQYF,TGTGCCAGCAGTTTCGGGGAAATGCAGGATCAGTACTTC
TRBJ1-2,NA,NA,TRBV15,CATSREYLDNGYTF,TGTGCCACCAGCAGAGAATATTTGGACAATGGCTACACCTTC
TRBJ2-7,many,NA,TRBV28,CASSYNEQYF,TGTGCCAGCAGTTACAACGAGCAGTACTTC
TRBJ1-5,NA,NA,TRBV28,CASSLGASSNQPQHF,TGTGCCAGCAGTTTAGGGGCAAGTAGCAATCAGCCCCAGCATTTT
TRBJ2-5,NA,NA,TRBV20-1,CSARDGWYQETQYF,TGCAGTGCTAGAGATGGCTGGTACCAAGAGACCCAGTACTTC
TRBJ2-7,many,NA,TRBV7-8,CASSPSTGRGPSYEQYF,TGTGCCAGCAGCCCCTCCACTGGGCGGGGTCCTTCCTACGAGCAGTACTTC
TRBJ1-5,NA,TRBD1,TRBV5-5,CASSPGRGQGGHQPQHF,TGTGCCAGCAGCCCCGGACGGGGACAGGGCGGTCATCAGCCCCAGCATTTT
TRBJ2-2,few,NA,TRBV29-1,CSVGLTGTGELFF,TGCAGCGTTGGCTTGACCGGGACCGGGGAGCTGTTTTTT
TRBJ2-7,NA,NA,TRBV19,CASSISDQDEQYF,TGTGCCAGTAGTATAAGCGACCAGGACGAGCAGTACTTC
TRBJ2-7,many,TRBD1,TRBV12-3/TRBV12-4,CASSLKGQGLNGQYF,TGTGCCAGCAGTTTAAAGGGACAGGGGCTGAACGGGCAGTACTTC
TRBJ2-5,NA,NA,TRBV20-1,CSARDHPLAQETQYF,TGCAGTGCTAGAGATCACCCCTTAGCTCAAGAGACCCAGTACTTC
TRBJ2-5,NA,NA,TRBV20-1,CSAARGTQYF,TGCAGTGCTGCTCGGGGGACCCAGTACTTC
TRBJ2-1,many,TRBD2,TRBV7-9,CASSRQAGVYNEQFF,TGTGCCAGCAGCCGCCAAGCGGGAGTCTACAATGAGCAGTTCTTC
TRBJ2-1,few,TRBD2,TRBV24-1,CATSDQSGGSYNEQFF,TGTGCCACCAGTGACCAAAGCGGGGGCTCCTACAATGAGCAGTTCTTC
TRBJ2-5,many,TRBD2,TRBV28,CASNIAGVRETQYF,TGTGCCAGCAACATAGCGGGAGTCCGTGAGACCCAGTACTTC
TRBJ2-5,few,NA,TRBV20-1,CSARDVGGPQETQYF,TGCAGTGCTAGAGATGTGGGCGGGCCCCAAGAGACCCAGTACTTC
TRBJ2-1,many,TRBD2,TRBV20-1,CSARTSGRRDEQFF,TGCAGTGCTAGGACTAGCGGGAGACGGGATGAGCAGTTCTTC
TRBJ1-4,few,NA,TRBV12-3/TRBV12-4,CASRGYTRTGEKLFF,TGTGCCAGCCGGGGCTACACACGAACGGGGGAAAAACTGTTTTTT
TRBJ2-7,many,TRBD2,TRBV7-9,CASSRLAGEPNEQYF,TGTGCCAGCAGCCGCTTAGCGGGAGAGCCGAACGAGCAGTACTTC
TRBJ2-7,few,TRBD1,TRBV7-2,CASSPQQGALEQYF,TGTGCCAGCAGCCCCCAGCAGGGGGCGCTTGAGCAGTACTTC
TRBJ1-2,NA,TRBD1,TRBV19,CASKSGTGFGYGYTF,TGTGCCAGCAAATCCGGGACAGGGTTCGGCTATGGCTACACCTTC
TRBJ1-5,NA,NA,TRBV5-1,CASSPGSDQPQHF,TGCGCCAGCAGCCCTGGGTCCGATCAGCCCCAGCATTTT
TRBJ1-1,once,NA,TRBV2,CATTLAEMNTEAFF,TGTGCCACCACCTTGGCGGAGATGAACACTGAAGCTTTCTTT
TRBJ1-4,many,TRBD1,TRBV12-3/TRBV12-4,CASSPRDRANEKLFF,TGTGCCAGCAGTCCCCGGGACAGGGCCAATGAAAAACTGTTTTTT
TRBJ1-1,NA,NA,TRBV5-5,CASSLKVGNTEAFF,TGTGCCAGCAGCTTGAAAGTGGGTAACACTGAAGCTTTCTTT
TRBJ2-2,NA,TRBD1,TRBV7-3,CASSLLGQGTGELFF,TGTGCCAGCAGCTTATTGGGACAGGGAACCGGGGAGCTGTTTTTT
TRBJ1-1,NA,NA,TRBV6-2/TRBV6-3,CASRDWDTEAFF,TGTGCCAGCCGGGATTGGGACACTGAAGCTTTCTTT
TRBJ2-7,NA,TRBD2,TRBV7-6,CASSPGTSWSYEQYF,TGTGCCAGCAGCCCGGGGACTAGCTGGTCCTACGAGCAGTACTTC
TRBJ2-2,few,TRBD2,TRBV20-1,CSARDPGLAPGELFF,TGCAGTGCTAGAGATCCCGGACTAGCCCCCGGGGAGCTGTTTTTT
TRBJ2-6,NA,TRBD2,TRBV25-1,CASSEYGLAGRSGANVLTF,TGTGCCAGCAGTGAATATGGGCTAGCGGGACGCTCTGGGGCCAACGTCCTGACTTTC
TRBJ2-2,NA,NA,TRBV12-3/TRBV12-4,CASSLEVTANTGELFF,TGTGCCAGCAGTTTAGAGGTTACAGCGAACACCGGGGAGCTGTTTTTT
TRBJ2-1,many,TRBD1,TRBV2,CASSNRGQGGEEQFF,TGTGCCAGCAGTAACCGGGGACAGGGGGGGGAGGAGCAGTTCTTC
TRBJ2-7,NA,TRBD2,TRBV9,CASSGGANLAGDDEQYF,TGTGCCAGCAGCGGAGGGGCAAACCTAGCGGGAGACGACGAGCAGTACTTC
TRBJ1-2,NA,TRBD1,TRBV10-3,CAISESSRQGAGYTF,TGTGCCATCAGTGAGTCGAGTCGACAGGGAGCTGGCTACACCTTC
TRBJ2-1,NA,NA,TRBV11-2,CASSRLSFHEQFF,TGTGCCAGCAGCCGTCTCTCCTTCCATGAGCAGTTCTTC
TRBJ1-2,many,NA,TRBV20-1,CSARDDYGYTF,TGCAGTGCTAGAGATGACTATGGCTACACCTTC
TRBJ2-7,NA,TRBD2,TRBV11-3,CASSLVLASGSYEQYF,TGTGCCAGCAGCTTAGTCTTGGCTAGCGGGAGCTACGAGCAGTACTTC
TRBJ2-5,many,NA,TRBV28,CASSRPGQETQYF,TGTGCCAGCAGCCGCCCAGGCCAAGAGACCCAGTACTTC
TRBJ1-3,few,NA,TRBV30,CAWSVKGGAGNTIYF,TGTGCCTGGAGTGTAAAGGGTGGAGCTGGAAACACCATATATTTT
TRBJ1-3,few,NA,TRBV20-1,CSARQGRSGNTIYF,TGCAGTGCTAGACAGGGGCGCTCTGGAAACACCATATATTTT
TRBJ2-5,once,NA,TRBV12-3/TRBV12-4,CASSLIGTSNQYF,TGTGCCAGCAGTTTAATTGGCACCTCTAATCAGTACTTC
TRBJ1-6,NA,NA,TRBV6-2/TRBV6-3,CASSNQGPLHF,TGTGCCAGCAGTAACCAAGGACCCCTCCACTTT
TRBJ2-2,many,TRBD2,TRBV13,CASSLSGRTGELFF,TGTGCCAGCAGCCTGAGCGGGAGGACCGGGGAGCTGTTTTTT
TRBJ1-2,many,NA,TRBV12-3/TRBV12-4,CASSIRRGGYTF,TGTGCCAGCAGCATACGACGTGGTGGCTACACCTTC
TRBJ1-2,NA,TRBD1,TRBV6-2/TRBV6-3,CASSNTGDYGYTF,TGTGCCAGCAGTAATACAGGGGACTATGGCTACACCTTC
TRBJ1-2,many,NA,TRBV28,CASKRGNYGYTF,TGTGCCAGCAAAAGGGGGAACTATGGCTACACCTTC
TRBJ2-1,NA,NA,TRBV19,CASSIAGAYNEQFF,TGTGCCAGTAGTATAGCGGGGGCCTACAATGAGCAGTTCTTC
TRBJ2-3,many,NA,TRBV20-1,CSARAFREATDTQYF,TGCAGTGCTAGAGCTTTCAGAGAAGCCACAGATACGCAGTATTTT
TRBJ2-7,NA,TRBD1,TRBV7-2,CASSSYRGSLNEQYF,TGTGCCAGCAGCTCCTACAGGGGGTCTCTAAACGAGCAGTACTTC
TRBJ2-7,many,NA,TRBV10-3,CAISESEREQYF,TGTGCCATCAGTGAGTCGGAACGCGAGCAGTACTTC